What follows are 26 T cell receptor beta chains derived from one specimen sequenced in a study of vaccination effects on CD4 cells after COVID-19. This table comes from immunoSEQ multiplex PCR, and its TCRdb copy is limited to in-frame clones, with some not included. The sample lists around 69,000 clones; 70% to 80% were seen once. Between days 10 and 11 of culture, CD4+ T cells were separated out. Each participant was administered two doses of either the BNT162b2 or the mRNA-1273 vaccine. Their antigen targets remain unknown. The sample in question was CD4+ T cells from PBMCs cultured without peptide, obtained after COVID-19 vaccination. The source is a human donor who received a COVID-19 vaccine.

This chain links TRBV5-1 with TRBJ1-6, with D tentatively TRBD1 (5 bases). CDR1 and CDR2 from the germline V gene are SGHRS and YFSETQ. V lost 0 bases and J 11 bases, leaving 18 bases between the germline ends. The CDR3 is 16 amino acids. CDR3 amino acids: CASSLGSGRRITPLHF. The CDR3 region has the DNA TGCGCCAGCAGCTTGGGGTCGGGACGCAGGATAACACCCCTCCACTTT.

The J gene is TRBJ1-6, the V gene TRBV6-5; D is undetermined. The CDR3 has 13 residues. Germline CDR1 is MNHEY and CDR2 is SVGAGI. Trimming shortened V by 5 bases and J by 6 bases, and 8 bases separated the two germline ends. In nucleotides, the CDR3 is TGTGCCAGCAGTAGGGAGGGTAATTCACCCCTCCACTTT. Its translation: CASSREGNSPLHF.

This clone appeared a few times. The chain uses TRBV19 and TRBJ2-2; a weak D match, TRBD1 (5 bases). The CDR3 loop spans 16 amino acids. The V gene lost 4 bases and the J gene lost 1 base, with 13 bases spanning the gap. Germline V gene sequence: CDR1 LNHDA, CDR2 SQIVND (reference sequence). The CDR3 spells CASSTRVTRNTGELFF. The CDR3, as DNA: TGTGCCAGTAGTACCAGGGTGACACGGAACACCGGGGAGCTGTTTTTT.

The V call is TRBV5-1, the J call TRBJ2-2; tentatively, D is TRBD2 (6 bases). Germline CDR1 is SGHRS and CDR2 is YFSETQ. Trimming removed 6 bases from V and 2 bases from J, with 11 bases in between. This CDR3 is 14 amino acids long. CDR3 amino acids: CASMDGSNTGELFF. In DNA, the CDR3 is TGCGCCAGCATGGACGGGAGCAACACCGGGGAGCTGTTTTTT.

The J gene is TRBJ2-7, the V gene TRBV18; 10 nucleotides line up with TRBD1. The CDR3 spans 13 residues. Looked up from germline, CDR1 is KGHSH and CDR2 is LQKENI. Trimming removed 3 bases from V and 6 bases from J; junction bases left unmatched: 2. CDR3 nucleotides: TGTGCCAGCTCACCGGGACAGGGGCTCGAGCAGTACGTC. This translates into CASSPGQGLEQYV.

The V call is TRBV9, the J call TRBJ1-2; 8 nucleotides align to TRBD1. The length of the CDR3 is 14 residues. Germline CDR1 reads SGDLS; CDR2 reads YYNGEE. The trim removed 3 bases at V and 3 bases at J, leaving 4 bases unmatched. The CDR3 sequence is CASSGSGGDYGYTF. CDR3 coding DNA: TGTGCCAGCAGCGGTTCAGGGGGCGACTATGGCTACACCTTC.

The V and J genes are TRBV6-5 and TRBJ1-1, with D unclear. V lost 6 bases and J lost 0, with 11 bases in between. Germline lookup yields CDR1 MNHEY and CDR2 SVGAGI. CDR3 size: 14 residues. In DNA, the CDR3 is TGTGCCAGCAGCCTTATTGGGGTGAACACTGAAGCTTTCTTT. Amino acid sequence: CASSLIGVNTEAFF.

This chain's CDR3 is CAWSVSAVGNQPQHF. DNA of the CDR3: TGTGCCTGGAGTGTAAGTGCGGTCGGCAATCAGCCCCAGCATTTT. This chain uses TRBV30 with TRBJ1-5; D not resolved. Germline loops: CDR1 GTSNPN, CDR2 SVGIG (reference sequence). The length of the CDR3 is 15 residues. V was pared by 0 bases and J by 2 bases, with 11 bases between.

This chain uses TRBV12-3 or TRBV12-4 with TRBJ1-6; D is unresolved. V lost 11 bases and J 9 bases, leaving 14 bases between the germline ends. This CDR3 region has 12 residues. The CDR3 DNA is TGTGCCTCCAGCGGGCAGTCTTCACCCCTCCACTTT. It codes for CASSGQSSPLHF.

J is TRBJ2-4 and V is TRBV7-9; 7 bases align to TRBD1. Germline V gives CDR1 SEHNR, CDR2 FQNEAQ (reference sequence). The J segment lost 4 bases and the V segment lost 3 bases, leaving 3 bases of the junction unmatched. This CDR3 has 14 residues. For the CDR3, the DNA is TGTGCCAGCAGCTTCCGGGACAGTAAAAACATTCAGTACTTC. It translates to CASSFRDSKNIQYF.

This chain links TRBV7-9 with TRBJ1-2; D gene ambiguous. Trimming took 3 bases from V and 6 from J, leaving 8 bases between them. The CDR3 is made up of 12 amino acids. CDR1 is SEHNR and CDR2 is FQNEAQ in the germline V gene (reference sequence). Here the CDR3 reads CASSFEGHGYTF. In DNA, the CDR3 is TGTGCCAGCAGCTTTGAAGGACATGGCTACACCTTC.

The chain employs TRBV27 and TRBJ2-1, with TRBD2 matching over 15 bases. Per the germline V gene, CDR1 is MNHEY and CDR2 is SMNVEV (reference sequence). V was pared by 1 base and J by 7 bases, with 8 bases of the junction left unmatched. CDR3 length: 18 amino acids. CDR3 in amino acids: CASSLWGLAGGRGNEQFF. The DNA of the CDR3 is TGTGCCAGCAGTTTATGGGGACTAGCGGGGGGCAGAGGTAATGAGCAGTTCTTC.

This chain uses TRBV3-1 (or the pseudogene TRBV3-2) with TRBJ2-1; possible D gene TRBD1, 5 bases. Per the germline V gene, CDR1 is LGHDT and CDR2 is YNNKEL (reference sequence). V lost 0 bases and J lost 6, with 18 bases in between. The CDR3 extends over 17 amino acids. CDR3 protein: CASSQDLQVRPVNEQFF. The DNA for the CDR3 is TGTGCCAGCAGCCAAGATTTACAGGTGAGACCTGTCAATGAGCAGTTCTTC.

V usage is TRBV7-3 and J usage is TRBJ2-5; D is perhaps TRBD2 (7 bases). V was clipped by 5 bases and J by 5 bases, with 15 bases between them. Germline CDR1 SGHTA, CDR2 FQGTGA. The CDR3 has 14 residues. CDR3 in amino acids: CASSQGRGLETQYF. In nucleotides, the CDR3 is TGTGCCAGCAGCCAGGGGAGGGGTCTCGAGACCCAGTACTTC.

The chain recombines TRBV6-2 or TRBV6-3 with TRBJ1-4, with D possibly matching TRBD1 (5 bases). The CDR3 is 15 amino acids. CDR1 MNHEY and CDR2 SVGEGT come from the germline V gene. Trimming cost V 4 bases and J 8 bases, with 17 bases left between them. Here the CDR3 reads CASSWGTEEAEKLFF. CDR3 nucleotides: TGTGCCAGCAGTTGGGGGACGGAAGAGGCCGAAAAACTGTTTTTT.

The rearrangement links TRBV2 to TRBJ2-5; D is unclear. There are 13 residues in the CDR3. Germline CDR1 SNHLY, CDR2 FYNNEI. Trimming stripped 5 bases from V and 5 bases from J, with 12 bases between. CDR3 in DNA: TGTGCCAGCAGTCCTGTTTTTCGGGAGACCCAGTACTTC. Encoded protein: CASSPVFRETQYF.

The rearrangement uses TRBV15 and TRBJ2-2; unclear D gene. The V gene's germline CDR1 is LNHNV and CDR2 YYDKDF (reference sequence). Between the trimmed V and J ends, which lost 4 bases and 1 base, there was a span of 7 bases. The CDR3 is made up of 14 amino acids. The CDR3 spells CATSKGGNTGELFF. The CDR3 nucleotides read TGTGCCACCAGCAAAGGCGGGAACACCGGGGAGCTGTTTTTT.

The J gene is TRBJ2-1, the V gene TRBV19; D unclear. V was cut by 5 bases and J by 5 bases, with 10 bases left in between. The CDR3 is 13 residues long. Germline CDR1 and CDR2: LNHDA and SQIVND (reference sequence). Here the CDR3 DNA reads TGTGCCAGTAGTTATCCGAAAAACAATGAGCAGTTCTTC. It yields the protein CASSYPKNNEQFF.

Only a few counts were recorded for this clone. The chain couples TRBV19 to TRBJ1-5, with D perhaps matching TRBD1 (5 bases). V was pared by 10 bases and J by 6 bases, with 7 bases between. The CDR3 loop spans 10 amino acids. CDR1 is LNHDA and CDR2 is SQIVND in the germline V gene (reference sequence). Here the CDR3 reads CANTGQPQHF. The CDR3 region has the DNA TGTGCCAATACAGGTCAGCCCCAGCATTTT.

This chain connects TRBV7-9 to TRBJ1-1; weak D call: TRBD1 (6 bases). V gave up 4 bases and J gave up 6 bases, with 12 bases separating them. The germline V gene has CDR1 SEHNR and CDR2 FQNEAQ (reference sequence). This CDR3 region has 13 residues. The CDR3 nucleotides read TGTGCCAGCAGCTCACAACAGGGAGCTGAAGCTTTCTTT. Translating gives CASSSQQGAEAFF.

The chain has TRBV13 and TRBJ2-3, with TRBD2 matching over 7 bases. Per the germline V gene, CDR1 is PRHDT and CDR2 is FYEKMQ (reference sequence). The J segment lost 6 bases and the V segment lost 2 bases, leaving 5 bases of the junction unmatched. This CDR3 contains 14 residues. CDR3: CASSLQGLPDTQYF. The CDR3 DNA reads as TGTGCCAGCAGCTTACAGGGACTACCCGATACGCAGTATTTT.

This clone was found once. The chain employs TRBV6-5 and TRBJ1-4, with a possible D match to TRBD1 (6 bases). The germline CDR1 and CDR2 sequences are MNHEY and SVGAGI. V lost 6 bases and J 12 bases, leaving 17 bases between the germline ends. This CDR3 is 13 amino acids long. The CDR3 coding sequence is TGTGCCAGCAGAGGGGCAGGGGTGACAGAACTGTTTTTT. As protein: CASRGAGVTELFF.

There are a few counts of this clone. V gene TRBV5-1 combines with J gene TRBJ2-2, with a tentative D call TRBD1 (6 bases). Germline CDR1 and CDR2: SGHRS and YFSETQ. V lost 4 bases and J lost 4, with 14 bases in between. The CDR3 is made up of 15 amino acids. For the CDR3, the DNA is TGCGCCAGCAGCCCACTAACGGACAGCACCGGGGAGCTGTTTTTT. This sequence encodes CASSPLTDSTGELFF.

The J gene is TRBJ1-1, the V gene TRBV25-1; 8 bases are a match to TRBD1. The CDR3 length is 14 residues. V lost 0 bases, J lost 7 bases, and 4 bases stayed unmatched. Germline-derived CDR1 and CDR2 are MGHDK and SYGVNS. The CDR3, as DNA: TGTGCCAGCAGTGAATATGACAGGGGCGGTGAAGCTTTCTTT. Protein product: CASSEYDRGGEAFF. Based on the CDR3 plus reference TRBV25-1 and TRBJ1-1, the full variable domain is EADIYQTPRYLVIGTGKKITLECSQTMGHDKMYWYQQDPGMELHLIHYSYGVNSTEKGDLSSESTVSRIRTEHFPLTLESARPSHTSQYLCASSEYDRGGEAFFGQGTRLTVV.

This clone was counted between two and nine times. The gene calls are TRBV12-3 or TRBV12-4 and TRBJ1-2; D is unresolved. The V end was cut by 5 bases, the J end by 5 bases, with 9 bases between. The CDR3 extends over 12 amino acids. Here the CDR3 DNA reads TGTGCCAGCAGTCCCGGATATTATGGCTACACCTTC. Protein sequence: CASSPGYYGYTF.

V and J are TRBV7-9 and TRBJ2-1; 8 positions match TRBD1. The CDR3 has 14 residues. The ends lost 1 base at V and 6 bases at J; junction bases unmatched: 2. From germline, CDR1 is SEHNR and CDR2 FQNEAQ (reference sequence). In DNA, the CDR3 is TGTGCCAGCAGCTTAGGGACAGGGACCAATGAGCAGTTCTTC. This encodes CASSLGTGTNEQFF.